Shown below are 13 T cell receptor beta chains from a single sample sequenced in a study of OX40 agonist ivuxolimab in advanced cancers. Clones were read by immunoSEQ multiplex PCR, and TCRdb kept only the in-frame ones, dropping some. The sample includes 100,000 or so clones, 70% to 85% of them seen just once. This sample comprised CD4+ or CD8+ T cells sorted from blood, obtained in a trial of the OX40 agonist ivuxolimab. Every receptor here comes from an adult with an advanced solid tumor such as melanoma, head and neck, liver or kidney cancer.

CDR3 amino acids: CASSPGGGSYTGELFF. For the CDR3, the DNA is TGTGCCAGCTCACCAGGAGGCGGGAGTTACACCGGGGAGCTGTTTTTT. This chain joins TRBV18 and TRBJ2-2, with 7 bases identical to TRBD2. V trimming: 2 bases; J trimming: 3 bases; junction bases outside the gene matches: 6. From germline, CDR1 is KGHSH and CDR2 LQKENI. The CDR3 contains 16 residues.

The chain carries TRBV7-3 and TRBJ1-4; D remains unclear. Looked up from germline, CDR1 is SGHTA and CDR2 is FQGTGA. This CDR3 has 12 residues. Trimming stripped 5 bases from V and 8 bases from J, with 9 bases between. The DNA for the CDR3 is TGTGCCAGCAGCCTCCCAGAGGAAAAACTGTTTTTT. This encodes CASSLPEEKLFF.

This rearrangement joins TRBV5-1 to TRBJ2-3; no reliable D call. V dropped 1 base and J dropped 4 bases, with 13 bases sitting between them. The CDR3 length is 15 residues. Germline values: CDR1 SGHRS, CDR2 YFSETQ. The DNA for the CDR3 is TGCGCCAGCAGCTTGTGGTCAGCCACCCCAGATACGCAGTATTTT. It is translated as CASSLWSATPDTQYF.

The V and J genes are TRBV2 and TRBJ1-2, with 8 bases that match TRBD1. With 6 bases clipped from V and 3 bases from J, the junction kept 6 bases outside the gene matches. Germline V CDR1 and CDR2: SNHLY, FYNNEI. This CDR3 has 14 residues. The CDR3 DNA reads TGTGCCAGCAGGAGACAGGGGTGGGACTATGGCTACACCTTC. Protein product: CASRRQGWDYGYTF.

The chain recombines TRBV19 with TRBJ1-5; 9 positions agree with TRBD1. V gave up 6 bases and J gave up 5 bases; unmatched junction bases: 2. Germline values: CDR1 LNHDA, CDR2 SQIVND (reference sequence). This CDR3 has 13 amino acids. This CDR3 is CASRHRGHQPQHF. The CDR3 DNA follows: TGTGCCAGTAGACACAGGGGGCATCAGCCCCAGCATTTT.

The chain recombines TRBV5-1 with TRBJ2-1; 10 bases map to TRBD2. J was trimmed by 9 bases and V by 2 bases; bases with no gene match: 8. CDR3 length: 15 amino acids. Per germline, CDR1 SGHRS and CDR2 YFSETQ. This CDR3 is CASSLEWLAGAEQFF. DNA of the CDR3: TGCGCCAGCAGCTTAGAGTGGCTAGCGGGGGCTGAGCAGTTCTTC.

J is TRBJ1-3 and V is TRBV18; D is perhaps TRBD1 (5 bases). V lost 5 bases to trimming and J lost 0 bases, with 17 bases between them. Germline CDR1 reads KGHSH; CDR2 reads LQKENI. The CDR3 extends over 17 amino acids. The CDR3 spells CASSTLPRGSSGNTIYF. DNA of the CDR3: TGTGCCAGCTCAACCCTCCCAAGGGGAAGCTCTGGAAACACCATATATTTT.

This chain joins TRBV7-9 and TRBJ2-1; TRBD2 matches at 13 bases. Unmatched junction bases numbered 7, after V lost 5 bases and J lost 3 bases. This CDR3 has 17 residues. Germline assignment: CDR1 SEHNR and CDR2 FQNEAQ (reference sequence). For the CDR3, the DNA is TGTGCCAGCAGCCCCCTACTAGCGGGGGGGCACTACAATGAGCAGTTCTTC. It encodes CASSPLLAGGHYNEQFF. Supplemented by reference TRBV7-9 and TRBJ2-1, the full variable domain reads DTGVSQNPRHKITKRGQNVTFRCDPISEHNRLYWYRQTLGQGPEFLTYFQNEAQLEKSRLLSDRFSAERPKGSFSTLEIQRTEQGDSAMYLCASSPLLAGGHYNEQFFGPGTRLTVL.

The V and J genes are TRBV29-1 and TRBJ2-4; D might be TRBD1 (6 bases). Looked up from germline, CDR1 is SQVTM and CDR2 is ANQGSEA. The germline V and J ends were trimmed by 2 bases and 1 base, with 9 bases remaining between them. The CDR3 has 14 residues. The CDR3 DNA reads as TGCAGCGTTGAACAGGGGATGGCCAAAAACATTCAGTACTTC. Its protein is CSVEQGMAKNIQYF.

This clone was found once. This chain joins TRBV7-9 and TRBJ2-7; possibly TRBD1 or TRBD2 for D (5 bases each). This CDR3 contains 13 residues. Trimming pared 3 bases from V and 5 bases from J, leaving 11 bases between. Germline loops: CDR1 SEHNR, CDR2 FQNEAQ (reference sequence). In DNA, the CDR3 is TGTGCCAGCAGCTTGCACGGGGCGAACGAGCAGTACTTC. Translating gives CASSLHGANEQYF.

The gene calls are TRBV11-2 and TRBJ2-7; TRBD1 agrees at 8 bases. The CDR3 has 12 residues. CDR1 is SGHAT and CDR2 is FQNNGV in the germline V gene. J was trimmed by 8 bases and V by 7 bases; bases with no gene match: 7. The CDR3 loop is CASTSGGGQQYF. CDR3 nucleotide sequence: TGTGCCAGCACCTCAGGGGGCGGCCAGCAGTACTTC.

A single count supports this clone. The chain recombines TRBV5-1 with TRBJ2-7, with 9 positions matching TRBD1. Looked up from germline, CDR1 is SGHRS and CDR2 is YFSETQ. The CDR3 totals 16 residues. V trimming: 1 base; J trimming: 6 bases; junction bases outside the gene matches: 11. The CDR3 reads CASSLTEYRGRTEQYF. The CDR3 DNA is TGCGCCAGCAGCTTGACGGAGTACAGGGGGCGTACCGAGCAGTACTTC.

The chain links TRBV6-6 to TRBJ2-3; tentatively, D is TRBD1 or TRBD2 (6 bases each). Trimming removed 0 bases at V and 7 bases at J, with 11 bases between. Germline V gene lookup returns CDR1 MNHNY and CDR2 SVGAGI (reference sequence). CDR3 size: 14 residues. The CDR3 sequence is CASSYSEGGNTQYF. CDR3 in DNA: TGTGCCAGCAGTTACTCGGAGGGGGGAAATACGCAGTATTTT.